The 24 T cell receptor beta chains below all came from one sample that was sequenced in a study of blood T cells in healthy people across ages. With a J-beta primer mix and a sample-barcoded 5' primer, a second PCR ran roughly 7 to 11 cycles. TCRdb processed the 5' RACE reads anew with MiXCR; each CDR3 protein has one entry. The sample carries approximately 1.5 million distinct CDR3 sequences, about 35% recorded once. Sequenced material: blood. The receptor set was obtained from a woman in her 30s in good health.

This clonotype turned up a few times. The chain links TRBV20-1 to TRBJ2-5; 9 bases are a match to TRBD1. Germline trimming cut 6 bases from V and 9 bases from J; bases unmatched to any gene: 11. CDR1 and CDR2 from the germline V gene are DFQATT and SNEGSKA (reference sequence). CDR3 length: 13 residues. CDR3 residues: CSAIRDRDYPQYF. For the CDR3, the DNA is TGCAGTGCCATCCGGGACAGGGATTACCCCCAGTACTTC.

The rearrangement uses TRBV6-4 and TRBJ2-5; D unresolved. Germline CDR1 and CDR2: MRHNA and SNTAGT. The CDR3 is 17 residues long. Trimming stripped 8 bases from V and 1 base from J, with 23 bases between. CDR3 protein: CASGIFSFEPTQETQYF. The CDR3 coding sequence is TGTGCCAGCGGGATATTCTCTTTCGAGCCAACCCAAGAGACCCAGTACTTC.

The rearrangement uses TRBV4-1 and TRBJ1-1; the match to TRBD1 covers 9 bases. CDR1 and CDR2 from the germline V gene are MGHRA and YSYEKL. J was trimmed by 0 bases and V by 3 bases; bases with no gene match: 11. The CDR3 spans 18 residues. The CDR3 spells CASSHRDRVGGMNTEAFF. Written as DNA, the CDR3 is TGCGCCAGCAGCCACCGGGACAGGGTAGGTGGAATGAACACTGAAGCTTTCTTT.

In this sample, this clonotype turned up many times. The chain is built from TRBV10-3 and TRBJ2-7, with D possibly being TRBD1 or TRBD2 (6 bases each). Germline CDR1 is ENHRY and CDR2 is SYGVKD. The CDR3 length is 13 residues. V lost 8 bases to trimming and J lost 5 bases, with 16 bases between them. The CDR3 spells CAIALGGINEQYF. The CDR3 DNA reads as TGTGCCATCGCACTGGGGGGCATCAACGAGCAGTACTTC.

V usage is TRBV15 and J usage is TRBJ2-1; D is perhaps TRBD1 (6 bases). The CDR3 extends over 16 amino acids. Trimming pared 3 bases from V and 0 bases from J, leaving 12 bases between. CDR1 is LNHNV, CDR2 YYDKDF, per germline (reference sequence). The CDR3, as DNA: TGTGCCACCAGCAGTCTGAGGGGGTACTCCTACAATGAGCAGTTCTTC. It is translated as CATSSLRGYSYNEQFF.

The chain combines TRBV2 with TRBJ2-3, with 12 bases identical to TRBD1. The CDR3 sequence is 15 residues long. V shed 6 bases, J shed 3 bases, and the junction held 4 bases outside the gene matches. Germline CDR1 is SNHLY and CDR2 is FYNNEI. The CDR3, as DNA: TGTGCCAGCAGGCGGGACAGGGGGCAGACAGATACGCAGTATTTT. Translation: CASRRDRGQTDTQYF.

This clonotype was seen once. This chain links TRBV5-1 with TRBJ1-5; no clear D. With 3 bases removed from V and 5 bases from J, the gap between germline ends came to 12 bases. CDR3 length: 14 residues. Per the germline V gene, CDR1 is SGHRS and CDR2 is YFSETQ. The CDR3 DNA sequence: TGCGCCAGCAGCTCGGACGGATACGATCAGCCCCAGCATTTT. Its translation: CASSSDGYDQPQHF.

The count of this clonotype is one. The chain carries TRBV9 and TRBJ2-7, with TRBD2 identical over 9 bases. The V gene's germline CDR1 is SGDLS and CDR2 YYNGEE. The CDR3 length is 16 residues. J lost 1 base, V lost 0 bases, and 5 bases had no gene match. The CDR3, as DNA: TGTGCCAGCAGCGTAGAAGGTAGCGGGAGATCCTACGAGCAGTACTTC. Amino acids: CASSVEGSGRSYEQYF.

A note on this clonotype: A much larger clone lies one base from this, so it may be a read error. The chain carries TRBV5-1 and TRBJ2-5; 13 nucleotides line up with TRBD2. The end of the DNA aligns better with TRBJ2-7, so the J call may be wrong. The CDR3 is 16 amino acids. Per the germline V gene, CDR1 is SGHRS and CDR2 is YFSETQ. DNA for the CDR3: TGCGCCAGCAGCGAAAGGACTAGCGGGGGAACCTACGAGCAGTACTTC. Translation gives CASSERTSGGTYEQYF.

In nucleotides, the CDR3 is TGTGCCAGCATCGGGTCAGGCGACCCCTACGAGCAGTACTTC. It yields the protein CASIGSGDPYEQYF. The V gene is TRBV2, the J gene TRBJ2-7; D is ambiguous. The CDR3 sequence is 14 residues long. Trimming left V 7 bases short and J 2 bases short, with 15 bases between. In germline, CDR1 is SNHLY, CDR2 FYNNEI.

This clonotype has just a few counts. The chain carries TRBV28 and TRBJ2-5; 9 bases match TRBD2. V trimming: 3 bases; J trimming: 3 bases; junction bases outside the gene matches: 5. The CDR3 totals 15 residues. The germline V gene encodes CDR1 MDHEN and CDR2 SYDVKM. Here the CDR3 reads CASSFLSSGKETQYF. Here the CDR3 DNA reads TGTGCCAGCAGTTTCCTGTCTAGCGGGAAAGAGACCCAGTACTTC. Together with reference TRBV28 and TRBJ2-5, the CDR3 gives the full variable domain: DVKVTQSSRYLVKRTGEKVFLECVQDMDHENMFWYRQDPGLGLRLIYFSYDVKMKEKGDIPEGYSVSREKKERFSLILESASTNQTSMYLCASSFLSSGKETQYFGPGTRLLVL.

The chain couples TRBV19 to TRBJ2-4, with D perhaps being TRBD1 or TRBD2 (6 bases each). Germline V gives CDR1 LNHDA, CDR2 SQIVND (reference sequence). The CDR3 length is 15 residues. The V and J ends lost 9 bases and 1 base respectively, with 16 bases between them. In DNA form, the CDR3 reads TGTGCCAGCAGGGACTCCCAGGGGGCCAAAAACATTCAGTACTTC. It is translated as CASRDSQGAKNIQYF.

The rearrangement joins TRBV4-2 to TRBJ2-5, with D tentatively TRBD1 or TRBD2 (5 bases each). Germline V lookup: CDR1 LGHNA, CDR2 YNFKEQ. The CDR3 totals 15 residues. Trimming removed 1 base at V and 5 bases at J, with 14 bases between. The DNA of the CDR3 is TGTGCCAGCAGCCAAGGGGACGCCTACGGGGAGACCCAGTACTTC. Translating it yields CASSQGDAYGETQYF.

To note about this clonotype: At one end, the junction sequence differs from germline, possibly due to a read error. The V and J genes are TRBV6-2 or TRBV6-3 and TRBJ2-6, with 12 bases identical to TRBD2. CDR1 is MNHEY, CDR2 SVGEGT, per germline. This CDR3 has 18 amino acids. The CDR3 DNA is TGTGCTAGCAGCCAACTAGCGGGAGGTGTTCAAGGGGCCAACGTCCTGACTTTC. Translation gives CASSQLAGGVQGANVLTF.

There are many counts of this clonotype. CDR3 DNA: TGCAGTGCTCGGCCCCGGGGCGGGGGGGCAGATACGCAGTATTTT. Protein product: CSARPRGGGADTQYF. The chain is built from TRBV20-1 and TRBJ2-3; 9 positions match TRBD2. Germline V gives CDR1 DFQATT, CDR2 SNEGSKA (reference sequence). This CDR3 region has 15 residues. V was pared by 5 bases and J by 4 bases, with 10 bases of the junction left unmatched.

V and J are TRBV15 and TRBJ1-4, with a possible D match to TRBD1 (5 bases). This CDR3 comprises 15 residues. Germline-derived CDR1 and CDR2 are LNHNV and YYDKDF (reference sequence). Trimming stripped 2 bases from V and 8 bases from J, with 15 bases between. The CDR3: CATSRRSGWGEKLFF. The DNA for the CDR3 is TGTGCCACCAGCAGACGTTCAGGTTGGGGGGAAAAACTGTTTTTT.

A few counts support this clonotype. The gene calls are TRBV20-1 and TRBJ2-7; D remains ambiguous. V was pared by 4 bases and J by 3 bases, with 19 bases between. Germline assignment: CDR1 DFQATT and CDR2 SNEGSKA (reference sequence). The CDR3 is made up of 15 amino acids. The CDR3 reads CSAKSGLGTSYEQYF. The CDR3 DNA follows: TGCAGTGCTAAGAGTGGCCTGGGAACGAGCTACGAGCAGTACTTC.

The V call is TRBV29-1, the J call TRBJ1-1; 10 nucleotides line up with TRBD1. Germline CDR1 SQVTM, CDR2 ANQGSEA. This CDR3 has 13 amino acids. Unmatched junction bases numbered 3, after V lost 3 bases and J lost 5 bases. CDR3 nucleotide sequence: TGCAGCGTTGATGGACAGGGGGGGACTGAAGCTTTCTTT. Amino acids: CSVDGQGGTEAFF.

V usage is TRBV28 and J usage is TRBJ1-5, with 8 nucleotides matching TRBD1. From germline, CDR1 is MDHEN and CDR2 SYDVKM. The CDR3 spans 13 residues. The V and J ends lost 3 bases and 6 bases, in that order; junction bases with no gene match: 1. CDR3 residues: CASSFRGRQPQHF. The CDR3 DNA reads TGTGCCAGCAGTTTCAGGGGGCGTCAGCCCCAGCATTTT.

The chain couples TRBV3-1 to TRBJ2-3; 10 bases fit TRBD2. The CDR3 covers 15 residues. Germline V gene sequence: CDR1 LGHDT, CDR2 YNNKEL (reference sequence). V shed 6 bases, J shed 5 bases, and the junction held 8 bases outside the gene matches. CDR3 coding DNA: TGTGCCAGCAGTCTCAGCGGGAGGGCCATAGATACGCAGTATTTT. Translation: CASSLSGRAIDTQYF.

This clonotype was detected many times. This chain joins TRBV20-1 and TRBJ1-6; a possible D gene is TRBD1 (6 bases). The V gene lost 6 bases and the J gene lost 6 bases, with 18 bases spanning the gap. CDR1 is DFQATT, CDR2 SNEGSKA, per germline (reference sequence). The CDR3 extends over 15 amino acids. CDR3 sequence reads: CSARAGSGVNSPLHF. CDR3 sequence (DNA): TGCAGTGCCCGGGCCGGATCAGGGGTTAATTCACCCCTCCACTTT.

In its sample, this clonotype was seen a few times. The genes are TRBV4-1 and TRBJ2-5; D may be TRBD2 (6 bases). Germline-derived CDR1 and CDR2 are MGHRA and YSYEKL. Trimming removed 0 bases at V and 3 bases at J, with 17 bases between. CDR3 length: 17 residues. CDR3 protein: CASSQERWGDSKETQYF. CDR3 DNA: TGCGCCAGCAGCCAAGAGCGATGGGGGGACTCAAAAGAGACCCAGTACTTC.

This clonotype came up a few times. The rearrangement links TRBV28 to TRBJ2-7; D perhaps matches TRBD1 (6 bases). The CDR3 runs 14 residues. CDR1 MDHEN and CDR2 SYDVKM come from the germline V gene. V was pared by 2 bases and J by 3 bases, with 11 bases between. The CDR3 is CASSLPLTGYEQYF. Here the CDR3 DNA reads TGTGCCAGCAGTTTACCTCTGACAGGCTACGAGCAGTACTTC.

The V gene is TRBV2, the J gene TRBJ1-5; D unclear. The germline gives CDR1 SNHLY, CDR2 FYNNEI. Trimming removed 1 base from V and 4 bases from J, with 8 bases in between. The CDR3 loop spans 14 amino acids. The CDR3 DNA reads TGTGCCAGCAGTGAAGGGGAAAAGAATCAGCCCCAGCATTTT. As protein: CASSEGEKNQPQHF.